This record looks at one T cell receptor beta chain sequence and its context. Its target is unknown. Libraries were prepared by immunoSEQ multiplex PCR; TCRdb keeps only in-frame clonotypes and omits some of them. The data contain over 95,000 clones, roughly 90% of them singletons. The source of the sample is a study of T cell responses to AZD1222 COVID-19 vaccine. Study-level results: Vaccination with two AZD1222 doses was followed by a rise in Spike-specific TCR breadth and depth. Unmutated regions of variants are reportedly targeted by nearly half of spike-specific TCRs. CD4 TCRs covered the whole spike, strongest at regions 160-218 and 743-854.

This CDR3 is built from 15 residues. Trimming removed 0 bases from V and 6 bases from J, with 14 bases in between. The germline V gene has CDR1 SGHDN and CDR2 FVKESK. Specimen: peripheral blood, collected on day 0 of AZD1222 vaccination. The clonotype was recovered from an adult in good health. The chain links TRBV14 to TRBJ2-5; weak D call: TRBD1 (5 bases). CDR3 in amino acids: CASSQEYPREQTQYF. In DNA form, the CDR3 reads TGTGCCAGCAGCCAAGAATATCCCAGGGAACAGACCCAGTACTTC.